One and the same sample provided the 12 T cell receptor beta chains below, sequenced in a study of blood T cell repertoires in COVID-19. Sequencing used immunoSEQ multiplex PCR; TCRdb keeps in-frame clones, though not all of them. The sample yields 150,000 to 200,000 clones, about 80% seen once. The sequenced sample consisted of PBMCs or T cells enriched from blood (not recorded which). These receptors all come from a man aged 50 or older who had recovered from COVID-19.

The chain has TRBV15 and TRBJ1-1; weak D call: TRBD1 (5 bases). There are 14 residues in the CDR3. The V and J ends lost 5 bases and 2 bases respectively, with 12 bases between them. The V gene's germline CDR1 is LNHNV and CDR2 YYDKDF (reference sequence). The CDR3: CATSPNQGNTEAFF. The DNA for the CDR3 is TGTGCCACCAGCCCAAACCAGGGTAACACTGAAGCTTTCTTT. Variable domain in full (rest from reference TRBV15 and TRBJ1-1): DAMVIQNPRYQVTQFGKPVTLSCSQTLNHNVMYWYQQKSSQAPKLLFHYYDKDFNNEADTPDNFQSRRPNTSFCFLDIRSPGLGDTAMYLCATSPNQGNTEAFFGQGTRLTVV.

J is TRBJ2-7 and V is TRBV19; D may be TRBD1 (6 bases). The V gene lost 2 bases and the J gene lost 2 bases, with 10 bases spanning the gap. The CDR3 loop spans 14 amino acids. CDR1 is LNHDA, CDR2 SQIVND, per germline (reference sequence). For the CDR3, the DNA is TGTGCCAGTAGTATACCAGGGGCCCCCTACGAGCAGTACTTC. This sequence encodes CASSIPGAPYEQYF.

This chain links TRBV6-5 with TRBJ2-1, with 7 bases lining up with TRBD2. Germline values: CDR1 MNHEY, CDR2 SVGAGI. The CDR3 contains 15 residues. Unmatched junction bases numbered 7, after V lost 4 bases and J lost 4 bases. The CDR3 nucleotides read TGTGCCAGCAGTTGGTACGGCGGGGGTTACAATGAGCAGTTCTTC. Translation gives CASSWYGGGYNEQFF.

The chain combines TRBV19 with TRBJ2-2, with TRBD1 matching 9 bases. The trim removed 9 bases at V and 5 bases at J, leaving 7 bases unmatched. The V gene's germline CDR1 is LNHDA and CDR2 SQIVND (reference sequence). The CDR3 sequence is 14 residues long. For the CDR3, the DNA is TGTGCCAGCAACAGGGGGCGGTATACCGGGGAGCTGTTTTTT. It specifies CASNRGRYTGELFF.

The CDR3 region has the DNA TGTGCCAGCTCACAAAGACAGGGGGCTGGAGGAAACACCATATATTTT. This sequence encodes CASSQRQGAGGNTIYF. V usage is TRBV18 and J usage is TRBJ1-3; 10 positions agree with TRBD1. This CDR3 has 16 amino acids. With V trimmed by 4 bases and J by 4 bases, 7 bases remained unmatched. The germline V gene has CDR1 KGHSH and CDR2 LQKENI.

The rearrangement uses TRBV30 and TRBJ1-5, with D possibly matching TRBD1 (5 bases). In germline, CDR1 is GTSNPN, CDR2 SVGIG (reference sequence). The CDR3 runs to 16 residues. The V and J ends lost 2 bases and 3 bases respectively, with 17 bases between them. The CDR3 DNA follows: TGTGCCTGGAGTATCAGGGAGGGCGGAAACAATCAGCCCCAGCATTTT. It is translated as CAWSIREGGNNQPQHF. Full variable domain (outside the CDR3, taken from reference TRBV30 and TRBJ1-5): SQTIHQWPATLVQPVGSPLSLECTVEGTSNPNLYWYRQAAGRGLQLLFYSVGIGQISSEVPQNLSASRPQDRQFILSSKKLLLSDSGFYLCAWSIREGGNNQPQHFGDGTRLSIL.

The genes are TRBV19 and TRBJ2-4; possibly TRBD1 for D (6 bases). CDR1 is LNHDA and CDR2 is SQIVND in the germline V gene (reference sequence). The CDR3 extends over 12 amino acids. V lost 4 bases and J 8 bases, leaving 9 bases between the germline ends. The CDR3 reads CASSTAGDIQYF. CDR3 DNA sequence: TGTGCCAGTAGTACCGCAGGGGACATTCAGTACTTC. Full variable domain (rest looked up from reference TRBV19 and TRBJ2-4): DGGITQSPKYLFRKEGQNVTLSCEQNLNHDAMYWYRQDPGQGLRLIYYSQIVNDFQKGDIAEGYSVSREKKESFPLTVTSAQKNPTAFYLCASSTAGDIQYFGAGTRLSVL.

CDR3 coding DNA: TGTGCCAGCAGCCAAACGGGGGGCTCCACAGATACGCAGTATTTT. This encodes CASSQTGGSTDTQYF. This rearrangement joins TRBV11-3 to TRBJ2-3, with D maybe TRBD2 (7 bases). The V and J ends lost 5 bases and 2 bases respectively, with 14 bases between them. This CDR3 has 15 amino acids. The germline V gene encodes CDR1 SGHNT and CDR2 YENEEA. The entire variable domain, with the rest obtained from reference TRBV11-3 and TRBJ2-3, is as follows: EAGVVQSPRYKIIEKKQPVAFWCNPISGHNTLYWYLQNLGQGPELLIRYENEEAVDDSQLPKDRFSAERLKGVDSTLKIQPAELGDSAVYLCASSQTGGSTDTQYFGPGTRLTVL.

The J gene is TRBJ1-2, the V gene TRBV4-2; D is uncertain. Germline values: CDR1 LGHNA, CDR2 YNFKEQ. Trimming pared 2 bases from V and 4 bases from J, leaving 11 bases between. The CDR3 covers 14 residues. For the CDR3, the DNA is TGTGCCAGCAGCCAAAACCTAGGCGCCTATGGCTACACCTTC. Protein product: CASSQNLGAYGYTF.

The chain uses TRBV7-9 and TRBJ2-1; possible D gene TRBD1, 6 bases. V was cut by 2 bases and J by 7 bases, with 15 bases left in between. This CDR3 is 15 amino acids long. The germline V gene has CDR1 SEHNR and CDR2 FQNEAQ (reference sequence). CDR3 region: CASSLLIAGANEQFF. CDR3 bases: TGTGCCAGCAGCTTACTTATCGCAGGGGCAAATGAGCAGTTCTTC.

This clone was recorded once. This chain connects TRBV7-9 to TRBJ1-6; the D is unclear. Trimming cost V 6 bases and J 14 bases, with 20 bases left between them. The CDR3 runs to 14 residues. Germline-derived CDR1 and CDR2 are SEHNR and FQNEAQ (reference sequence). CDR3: CASRRSGLLEALHF. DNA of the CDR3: TGTGCCAGCAGAAGGTCCGGACTCCTCGAGGCCCTCCACTTT.

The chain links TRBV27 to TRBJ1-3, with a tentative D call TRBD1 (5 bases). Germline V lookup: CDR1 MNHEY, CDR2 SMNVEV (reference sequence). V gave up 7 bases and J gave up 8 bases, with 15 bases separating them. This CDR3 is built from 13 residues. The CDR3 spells CASKDIGEYTIYF. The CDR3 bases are TGTGCCAGCAAGGACATTGGGGAATACACCATATATTTT.